Listed here are 19 T cell receptor beta chains from one sample, sequenced in a study of blood T cell repertoires in COVID-19. Sequencing used immunoSEQ multiplex PCR; TCRdb keeps in-frame clones, though not all of them. There are 200,000 to 250,000 clones in the sample; roughly four fifths occur only once, and 9.2% lies in the top ten. The sequencing input was PBMCs or T cells enriched from blood (not recorded which). The receptors were sampled from a man aged 35 to 55 who had recovered from COVID-19.

The chain couples TRBV5-1 to TRBJ2-5; the match to TRBD1 covers 8 bases. CDR1 and CDR2 (germline): SGHRS, YFSETQ. The ends lost 7 bases at V and 5 bases at J; junction bases unmatched: 13. This CDR3 contains 15 residues. CDR3 sequence: CASRRNQGARETQYF. The CDR3 nucleotides are TGCGCCAGCCGGAGAAACCAGGGGGCCCGGGAGACCCAGTACTTC.

V is TRBV3-1 (or the pseudogene TRBV3-2) and J is TRBJ2-5, with 9 positions matching TRBD2. This CDR3 is 17 amino acids long. The germline gives CDR1 LGHDT, CDR2 YNNKEL (reference sequence). V lost 0 bases, J lost 5 bases, and 10 bases stayed unmatched. The CDR3 loop is CASSQDAQRGARETQYF. The CDR3 DNA follows: TGTGCCAGCAGCCAAGATGCGCAGCGGGGGGCCCGGGAGACCCAGTACTTC.

This CDR3 reads CASSPSNRVRGTDTQYF. The CDR3 DNA sequence: TGTGCCAGCAGTCCGTCTAATAGGGTCAGGGGCACAGATACGCAGTATTTT. This chain links TRBV6-6 with TRBJ2-3; possibly TRBD1 for D (5 bases). V lost 5 bases and J 1 base, leaving 19 bases between the germline ends. Looked up from germline, CDR1 is MNHNY and CDR2 is SVGAGI (reference sequence). The CDR3 covers 17 residues.

This chain links TRBV3-1 (or the pseudogene TRBV3-2) with TRBJ2-1; possible D gene TRBD2, 6 bases. V dropped 0 bases and J dropped 3 bases, with 12 bases sitting between them. Germline V gives CDR1 LGHDT, CDR2 YNNKEL (reference sequence). The CDR3 runs to 16 residues. The DNA of the CDR3 is TGTGCCAGCAGCCAAGATTGGGGGGACGGCTACAATGAGCAGTTCTTC. It codes for CASSQDWGDGYNEQFF.

This chain joins TRBV5-4 and TRBJ1-2; 8 nucleotides align to TRBD1. Per the germline V gene, CDR1 is SGHNT and CDR2 is YYREEE (reference sequence). The V gene end was trimmed by 2 bases and the J gene end by 7 bases; junction bases not matched to a gene: 7. The length of the CDR3 is 14 residues. The CDR3 DNA is TGTGCCAGCAGCTTAGAGGACAGGGTGGGTGGCTACACCTTC. It is translated as CASSLEDRVGGYTF.

CDR3 region: CASSHPGQRETQHF. The CDR3 DNA follows: TGTGCCAGCTCCCATCCCGGACAGAGGGAGACCCAGCATTTT. This chain connects TRBV18 to TRBJ1-5; a weak D match, TRBD1 (6 bases). Germline assignment: CDR1 KGHSH and CDR2 LQKENI. Trimming removed 6 bases at V and 11 bases at J, with 20 bases between. CDR3 size: 14 residues.

V gene TRBV7-2 combines with J gene TRBJ1-5; weak D call: TRBD1 (6 bases). V gave up 3 bases and J gave up 5 bases, with 8 bases separating them. CDR1 SGHTA and CDR2 FQGNSA come from the germline V gene. The CDR3 sequence is 13 residues long. The chain's CDR3 is CASSFRTDQPQHF. Written as DNA, the CDR3 is TGTGCCAGCAGCTTCCGGACAGATCAGCCCCAGCATTTT.

The chain uses TRBV28 and TRBJ1-2; D is undetermined. V lost 5 bases and J 4 bases, leaving 11 bases between the germline ends. The CDR3 totals 13 residues. Germline-derived CDR1 and CDR2 are MDHEN and SYDVKM. CDR3 region: CASSLAPSYGYTF. CDR3 bases: TGTGCCAGCAGTCTGGCCCCCTCCTATGGCTACACCTTC.

Here the CDR3 DNA reads TGCGCCAGCAGCTTGGCCTGGGTAGCGGGGCAAGAGACCCAGTACTTC. Translation gives CASSLAWVAGQETQYF. This chain links TRBV5-1 with TRBJ2-5; 8 bases fit TRBD2. This CDR3 contains 16 residues. CDR1 SGHRS and CDR2 YFSETQ come from the germline V gene. After removal of 0 bases from V and 2 bases from J, the junction contained 6 bases not matched to a gene.

V usage is TRBV19 and J usage is TRBJ2-2; possibly TRBD1 for D (6 bases). The CDR3 consists of 14 residues. V was clipped by 5 bases and J by 7 bases, with 14 bases between them. CDR1 and CDR2 from the germline V gene are LNHDA and SQIVND (reference sequence). In nucleotides, the CDR3 is TGTGCCAGTAGTTCACAGGGACGGGGCGGGGAGCTGTTTTTT. Protein product: CASSSQGRGGELFF.

In the case of this clone: Other nucleotide sequences from this sample produce the same CDR3. The chain joins TRBV6-5 to TRBJ1-5; no firm D call. The V end lost 6 bases, the J end lost 0 bases, and 6 bases lay between the germline ends. Germline V lookup: CDR1 MNHEY, CDR2 SVGAGI. The CDR3 has 13 amino acids. The CDR3 DNA follows: TGTGCCAGCAGACGGGATAGCAATCAGCCCCAGCATTTT. Its translation: CASRRDSNQPQHF.

The chain carries TRBV18 and TRBJ2-1; D possibly corresponds to TRBD2 (6 bases). The CDR3 has 15 residues. Germline assignment: CDR1 KGHSH and CDR2 LQKENI. V shed 5 bases and J shed 8 bases, with 19 bases lying between them. In DNA form, the CDR3 reads TGTGCCAGCTCAGCCTTGTCGACGGGGGTCGATGAGCAGTTCTTC. Protein: CASSALSTGVDEQFF. The full variable domain, in which reference TRBV18 and TRBJ2-1 provide the parts outside the CDR3, is NAGVMQNPRHLVRRRGQEARLRCSPMKGHSHVYWYRQLPEEGLKFMVYLQKENIIDESGMPKERFSAEFPKEGPSILRIQQVVRGDSAAYFCASSALSTGVDEQFFGPGTRLTVL.

The chain combines TRBV12-5 with TRBJ1-2; D gene ambiguous. In germline, CDR1 is LGHNT, CDR2 FRNRAP. This CDR3 spans 15 amino acids. V was shortened by 2 bases and J by 8 bases, with 18 bases between the two germline ends. The CDR3 reads CASGLSGIVNSGYTF. CDR3 DNA: TGTGCTAGTGGTTTGTCCGGGATCGTAAATAGCGGCTACACCTTC.

The chain has TRBV15 and TRBJ2-2, with D maybe TRBD2 (5 bases). The CDR3 sequence is 16 residues long. Germline lookup yields CDR1 LNHNV and CDR2 YYDKDF (reference sequence). V lost 0 bases, J lost 0 bases, and 8 bases lay in between. The DNA of the CDR3 is TGTGCCACCAGCAGAGAGGACTCGTCGAACACCGGGGAGCTGTTTTTT. Translated: CATSREDSSNTGELFF. Full variable domain (missing parts from reference TRBV15 and TRBJ2-2): DAMVIQNPRYQVTQFGKPVTLSCSQTLNHNVMYWYQQKSSQAPKLLFHYYDKDFNNEADTPDNFQSRRPNTSFCFLDIRSPGLGDTAMYLCATSREDSSNTGELFFGEGSRLTVL.

This chain uses TRBV5-1 with TRBJ1-6; no clear D. The germline V gene has CDR1 SGHRS and CDR2 YFSETQ. V shed 0 bases and J shed 8 bases, with 12 bases lying between them. CDR3 length equals 15 residues. Here the CDR3 reads CASSLGGGWDSPLHF. The CDR3 DNA sequence: TGCGCCAGCAGCTTGGGAGGAGGATGGGATTCACCCCTCCACTTT.

V is TRBV30 and J is TRBJ1-1; 7 nucleotides agree with TRBD1. Germline V lookup: CDR1 GTSNPN, CDR2 SVGIG (reference sequence). The V gene end was trimmed by 0 bases and the J gene end by 3 bases; junction bases not matched to a gene: 10. CDR3 length: 16 residues. CDR3 DNA: TGTGCCTGGAGTGTAAGGGCAGGGGGAAGTCACACTGAAGCTTTCTTT. Translated: CAWSVRAGGSHTEAFF.

The V and J genes are TRBV29-1 and TRBJ1-1; tentative D call: TRBD1 (5 bases). Trimming took 8 bases from V and 4 from J, leaving 20 bases between them. Germline V lookup: CDR1 SQVTM, CDR2 ANQGSEA. The CDR3 loop spans 14 amino acids. The CDR3 bases are TGCAGCACCGATCCTCTGGGGGGGACCACTGAAGCTTTCTTT. It codes for CSTDPLGGTTEAFF.

This chain links TRBV13 with TRBJ1-2, with D perhaps matching TRBD1 (6 bases). The CDR3 has 15 amino acids. From germline, CDR1 is PRHDT and CDR2 FYEKMQ (reference sequence). V gave up 5 bases and J gave up 6 bases, with 19 bases separating them. CDR3 sequence (DNA): TGTGCCAGCAGCCCATCTTACAGGGTACGGAATGGCTACACCTTC. Its protein product is CASSPSYRVRNGYTF.

J is TRBJ1-3 and V is TRBV10-3; no reliable D call. The germline CDR1 and CDR2 sequences are ENHRY and SYGVKD. The CDR3 contains 13 residues. The V end was cut by 10 bases, the J end by 2 bases, with 12 bases between. The DNA for the CDR3 is TGTGCCACCATCTTGGAGCCTGGAAACACCATATATTTT. Translation: CATILEPGNTIYF.